Following are 5 T cell receptor beta chains from one sample sequenced in a study of OX40 agonist ivuxolimab in advanced cancers. Sequencing used immunoSEQ multiplex PCR; TCRdb keeps in-frame clones, though not all of them. The sample shows some 21,000 clones, 75% to 85% of them seen only once. The sample consisted of CD4+ or CD8+ T cells sorted from blood, taken in a trial of the OX40 agonist ivuxolimab. These receptors all come from an adult with an advanced solid tumor such as melanoma, head and neck, liver or kidney cancer.

The chain carries TRBV6-5 and TRBJ1-2; D remains unclear. The CDR3 is 12 amino acids. Germline CDR1 and CDR2: MNHEY and SVGAGI. The V end lost 6 bases, the J end lost 8 bases, and 13 bases lay between the germline ends. As DNA, the CDR3 is TGTGCCAGCAGACTCCCCGGCGGGGGCTACACCTTC. Encoded protein: CASRLPGGGYTF.

The chain carries TRBV27 and TRBJ1-5, with a possible D match to TRBD1 (5 bases). There are 15 residues in the CDR3. Germline CDR1 and CDR2: MNHEY and SMNVEV (reference sequence). V was cut by 1 base and J by 4 bases, with 11 bases left in between. CDR3 loop: CASSLLRGANQPQHF. CDR3 nucleotide sequence: TGTGCCAGCAGTTTATTGAGAGGGGCGAATCAGCCCCAGCATTTT.

This clone turned up a few times. The V call is TRBV10-1, the J call TRBJ1-3; D uncertain. V was pared by 4 bases and J by 0 bases, with 25 bases between. The CDR3 contains 20 residues. Germline assignment: CDR1 WNHNN and CDR2 SYGVQD (reference sequence). The CDR3 sequence is CASSATSVIEEPLSGNTIYF. DNA of the CDR3: TGCGCCAGCAGTGCAACCTCGGTTATCGAGGAACCCCTCTCTGGAAACACCATATATTTT.

CDR3 sequence reads: CASSLGQGTNEQYF. CDR3 bases: TGTGCCAGCAGCCTGGGACAGGGGACGAACGAGCAGTACTTC. The chain couples TRBV7-6 to TRBJ2-7; 10 bases agree with TRBD1. With 5 bases clipped from V and 5 bases from J, the junction kept 6 bases outside the gene matches. The CDR3 contains 14 residues. CDR1 is SGHVS, CDR2 FNYEAQ, per germline.

This clone was detected only a few times. The chain is built from TRBV4-2 and TRBJ2-7; TRBD1 might be the D (5 bases). Germline V CDR1 and CDR2: LGHNA, YNFKEQ. This CDR3 is 14 amino acids long. V was trimmed by 4 bases and J by 2 bases, leaving 12 bases between them. This CDR3 is CASSPEQGAYEQYF. DNA for the CDR3: TGTGCCAGCAGCCCCGAGCAGGGCGCCTACGAGCAGTACTTC.